This TCR beta chain was sequenced in a study of cytomegalovirus exposure and HLA in healthy donors. General study results and limits: Later on, a genetic analysis was performed. It linked a missense variant in DCLRE1C with V- and J-gene trimming of TCR beta. Earlier analysis found most TCR beta V segments productive about 90% or about 30% of the time.

About this clone: Its antigen remains unknown.

The PCR contained 60 Vbeta and 13 Jbeta primers. Clones were read by immunoSEQ multiplex PCR, and TCRdb kept only the in-frame ones, dropping some. Among around 160,000 clones listed, roughly four fifths were seen once. V gave up 6 bases and J gave up 2 bases, with 14 bases separating them. This CDR3 is built from 14 residues. Germline-derived CDR1 and CDR2 are SGHAT and FQNNGV. The chain links TRBV11-2 to TRBJ2-7, with D possibly being TRBD1 (6 bases). The origin of this receptor is a middle-aged man in good health and CMV-seropositive. The sequencing sample was made of PBMCs. The CDR3 protein is CASSLSGAAYEQYF. The CDR3 coding sequence is TGTGCCAGCAGTCTTTCAGGGGCTGCCTACGAGCAGTACTTC.